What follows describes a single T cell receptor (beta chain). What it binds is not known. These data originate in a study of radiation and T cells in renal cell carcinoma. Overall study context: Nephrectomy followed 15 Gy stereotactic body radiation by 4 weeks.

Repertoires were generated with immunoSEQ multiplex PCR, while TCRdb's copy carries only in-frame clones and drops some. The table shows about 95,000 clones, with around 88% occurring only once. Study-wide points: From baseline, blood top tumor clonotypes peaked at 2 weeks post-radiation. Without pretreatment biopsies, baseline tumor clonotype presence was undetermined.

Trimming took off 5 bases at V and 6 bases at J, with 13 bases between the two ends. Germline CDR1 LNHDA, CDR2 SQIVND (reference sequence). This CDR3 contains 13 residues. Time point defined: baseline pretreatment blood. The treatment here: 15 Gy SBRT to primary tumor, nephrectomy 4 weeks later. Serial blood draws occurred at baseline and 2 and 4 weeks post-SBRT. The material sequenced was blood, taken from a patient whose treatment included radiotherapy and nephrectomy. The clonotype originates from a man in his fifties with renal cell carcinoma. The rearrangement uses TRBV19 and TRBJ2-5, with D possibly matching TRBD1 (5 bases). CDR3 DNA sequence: TGTGCCAGTAGTGGGGCCTCGCTACAGACCCAGTACTTC. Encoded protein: CASSGASLQTQYF.